This T cell receptor (beta chain) was observed in a study of blood T cell repertoires in COVID-19. On the study more broadly: Collection of acute and convalescent COVID-19 samples took place in the United States, Italy and Spain. PBMCs, B-cell-depleted T cells, or T cells were the source of the cDNA or gDNA that made up the material.

The CDR3 length is 16 residues. Trimming pared 1 base from V and 6 bases from J, leaving 16 bases between. Germline V gives CDR1 MNHEY, CDR2 SVGEGT. Authors' analysis steps: From reference gene primer amplification, estimates of nucleated cell counts were derived. Produced via immunoSEQ multiplex PCR; TCRdb's table is partial and in-frame only. The V and J calls and clone size are taken from that table; D and trimming were inferred from the DNA. This repertoire shows tens of thousands of clones, over 90% found once; its top ten account for about 1.7%. Sequences were obtained from peripheral blood. The sequence came from a man between 60 and 75 years old with acute or convalescent COVID-19. The chain combines TRBV6-2 or TRBV6-3 with TRBJ1-5; maybe TRBD1 (6 bases). In DNA form, the CDR3 reads TGTGCCAGCAGTTACTTCGCCAGGGGTGCAACTCAGCCCCAGCATTTT. It yields the protein CASSYFARGATQPQHF.